This T cell receptor (beta chain) appears in the sequencing data of a study of cytomegalovirus exposure and HLA in healthy donors. Study at large: Early released data comprised about 90 million unique TCRs from HLA-typed donors. Whole-study findings and limits: Researchers reported from a later analysis that most CMV-associated TCR beta chains appeared HLA-restricted. A classifier reportedly called cytomegalovirus status with high sensitivity and specificity. Prediction of most subjects' HLA-A and HLA-B alleles by TCR beta sequences was reportedly accurate.

Notes on this clone: Its antigen is undetermined.

The study ran its PCR with 60 Vbeta and 13 Jbeta primers. Clones were read by immunoSEQ multiplex PCR, and TCRdb kept only the in-frame ones, dropping some. The sample carries 75,000 to 100,000 clones, 60% to 85% recorded once. Sequencing used PBMCs. The origin of this receptor is a man in his sixties in good health and CMV-seropositive.

The CDR3 sequence is CASNPISRGRIFHEQYF. In DNA form, the CDR3 reads TGTGCCAGCAACCCCATAAGCAGGGGCCGTATCTTCCACGAGCAGTACTTC. The gene calls are TRBV2 and TRBJ2-7; D may be TRBD1 (6 bases). Germline CDR1 reads SNHLY; CDR2 reads FYNNEI. Trimming took 7 bases from V and 5 from J, leaving 27 bases between them. The CDR3 contains 17 residues.